The following is a T cell receptor beta chain sequence with its context. Its antigen has not been determined. Base quality data are lacking; no much larger clone is found one base away. CDR1 and CDR2, per the germline V gene, are SGHNT and YENEEA. Its CDR3 holds 12 amino acids, cysteine through phenylalanine. The DNA shown is the 36-base CDR3, in frame from base 1. The junction carries 10 bases between V and J, which are trimmed by 6 bases and 8 bases respectively. This specimen belongs to a study of T cell responses to AZD1222 COVID-19 vaccine (dated by TCRdb to the early 2020s). About the study as a whole: A total of just over 230 trial participants underwent TCR sequencing, of whom 200 to 220 had received two doses of AZD1222 and 26 had received two doses of the MenACWY control vaccine. Trial participants were enrolled by age into 18-55, 56-69 and 70-plus year subgroups, with approximately 160, 26 and 62 TCR-sequenced participants respectively.

Broad study findings and their caveats: Epitopes outside the regions mutated in the B.1.351 and B.1.1.7 variants were reportedly recognized by nearly half of the unique spike-specific TCRs. After two AZD1222 doses, spike-specific TCR breadth and depth were significantly higher than at day 0 and than in MenACWY recipients. The 56-69-year group was small, and its depth increase did not reach significance, likely because of low power. The whole spike protein was spanned by vaccine-associated CD4 TCRs, and dominant responses were seen in regions 160-218 and 743-854. Because no samples from the day 14 peak response were available, repertoires could be characterized only after the peak T cell response. Participants were mostly white British, with more females than males. The authors suggested clonal diversity may have been underestimated. Conclusions about previously exposed vaccinees were limited because only a handful of AZD1222 recipients were SARS-CoV-2 seropositive at baseline.

The CDR3 regions of human TCRbeta chains were analyzed by immunosequencing. Under the source paper's analysis protocol: TCRs in the repertoires were matched against a reference library of SARS-CoV-2-specific TCRs that had been generated with the MIRA antigen-specificity platform. Breadth was defined as the fraction of unique TCRs that were SARS-CoV-2-associated. Depth was defined as the fraction of total T cells that were SARS-CoV-2-associated. Using the MIRA data, every spike-specific TCR was mapped to the spike region that the TCR reacted to and assigned to either a CD4 or a CD8 class. Log10-transformed breadth and depth values were compared by one-way ANOVA with Sidak's multiple comparisons tests. TCRdb obtained this table from immuneACCESS and retained in-frame rearrangements with V and J assigned. These tables miss some clones; where compared with another copy, unresolved V genes account for less than half of the shortfall, and the remainder is unexplained. Clonal size and the V and J genes are those of that table, whereas D and trimming came from the DNA. This sample has 130,000 to 150,000 clones in its table, and 82% of those were observed once. The ten largest make up roughly 4.5% of the sample.

The label giving this sample's time point can be read as: baseline before first vaccination. Reading the label with the study, this specimen's treatment or condition is: meningococcal conjugate vaccine given as trial control. Samples from vaccinated people were obtained from the UK trials COV001 and COV002, which included a single-blind randomized controlled phase 2/3 trial of AZD1222 (ChAdOx1 nCoV-19) in healthy adults. Trial participant PBMC samples were collected at day 0 and day 28 after the second dose for TCRbeta chain sequencing. This chain joins TRBV11-3 to TRBJ2-2; the D gene is unclear. The specimen was peripheral blood, collected on day 0 of MenACWY control vaccination. The TCR sequence derives from an adult in good health. The nucleotides are TGTGCCAGCAGTAAGATTGAGGGGGAGCTGTTTTTT. Its translation reads: CASSKIEGELFF.